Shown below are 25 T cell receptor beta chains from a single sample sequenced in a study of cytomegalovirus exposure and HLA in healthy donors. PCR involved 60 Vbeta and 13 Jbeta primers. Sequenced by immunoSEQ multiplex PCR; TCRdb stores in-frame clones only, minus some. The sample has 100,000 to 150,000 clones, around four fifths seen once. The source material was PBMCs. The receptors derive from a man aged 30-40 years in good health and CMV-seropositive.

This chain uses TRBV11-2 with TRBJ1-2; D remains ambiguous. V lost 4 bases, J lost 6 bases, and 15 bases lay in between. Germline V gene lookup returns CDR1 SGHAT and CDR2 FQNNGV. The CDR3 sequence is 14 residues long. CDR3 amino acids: CASSWVGRGDGYTF. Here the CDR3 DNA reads TGTGCCAGCAGCTGGGTAGGGCGGGGAGATGGCTACACCTTC.

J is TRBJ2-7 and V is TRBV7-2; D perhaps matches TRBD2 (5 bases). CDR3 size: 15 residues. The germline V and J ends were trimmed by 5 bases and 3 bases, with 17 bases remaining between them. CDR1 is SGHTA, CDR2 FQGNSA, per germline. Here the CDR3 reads CASSPDRGTHYEQYF. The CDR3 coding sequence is TGTGCCAGCAGCCCAGACCGGGGAACCCACTACGAGCAGTACTTC.

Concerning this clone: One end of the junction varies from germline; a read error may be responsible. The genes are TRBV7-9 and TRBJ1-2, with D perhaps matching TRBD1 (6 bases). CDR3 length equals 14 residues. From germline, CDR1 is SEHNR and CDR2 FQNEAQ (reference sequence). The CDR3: CASSRGQVNYGHTF. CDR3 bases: TGTGCCAGCAGCCGGGGACAAGTCAACTATGGCCACACCTTC. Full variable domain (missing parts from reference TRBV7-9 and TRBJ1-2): DTGVSQNPRHKITKRGQNVTFRCDPISEHNRLYWYRQTLGQGPEFLTYFQNEAQLEKSRLLSDRFSAERPKGSFSTLEIQRTEQGDSAMYLCASSRGQVNYGHTFGSGTRLTVV.

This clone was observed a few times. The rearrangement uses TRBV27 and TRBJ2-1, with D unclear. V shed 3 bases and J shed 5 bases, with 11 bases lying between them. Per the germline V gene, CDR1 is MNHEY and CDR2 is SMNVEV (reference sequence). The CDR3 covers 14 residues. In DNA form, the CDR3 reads TGTGCCAGCAGTTTGGCGACTTTTAACAATGAGCAGTTCTTC. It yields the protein CASSLATFNNEQFF.

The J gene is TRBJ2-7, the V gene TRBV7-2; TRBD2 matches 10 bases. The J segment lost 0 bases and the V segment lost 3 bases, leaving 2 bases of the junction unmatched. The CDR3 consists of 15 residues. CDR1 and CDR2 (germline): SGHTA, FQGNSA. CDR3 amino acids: CASSFLAGDSYEQYF. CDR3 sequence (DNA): TGTGCCAGCAGCTTCCTAGCGGGAGACTCCTACGAGCAGTACTTC.

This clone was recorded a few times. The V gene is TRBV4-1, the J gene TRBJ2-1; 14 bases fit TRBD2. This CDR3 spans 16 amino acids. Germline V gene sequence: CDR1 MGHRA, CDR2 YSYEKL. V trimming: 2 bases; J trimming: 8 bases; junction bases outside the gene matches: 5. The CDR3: CASSQTGTSGSDEQFF. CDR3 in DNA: TGCGCCAGCAGCCAAACCGGGACTAGCGGGAGCGATGAGCAGTTCTTC.

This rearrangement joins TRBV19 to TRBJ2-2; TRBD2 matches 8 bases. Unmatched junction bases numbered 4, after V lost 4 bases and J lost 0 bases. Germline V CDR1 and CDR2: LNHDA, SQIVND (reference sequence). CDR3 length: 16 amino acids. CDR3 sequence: CASSTQAGANTGELFF. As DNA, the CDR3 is TGTGCCAGTAGTACCCAAGCGGGAGCGAACACCGGGGAGCTGTTTTTT.

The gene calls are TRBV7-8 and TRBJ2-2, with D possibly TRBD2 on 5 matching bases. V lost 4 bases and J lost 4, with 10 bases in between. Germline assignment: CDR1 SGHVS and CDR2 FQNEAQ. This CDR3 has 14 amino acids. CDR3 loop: CASSSYGLTGELFF. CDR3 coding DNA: TGTGCCAGCAGCTCCTACGGACTCACCGGGGAGCTGTTTTTT.

The CDR3 loop is CASSPTGDYGYTF. The CDR3 bases are TGTGCCAGCAGCCCGACAGGGGACTATGGCTACACCTTC. The gene calls are TRBV7-9 and TRBJ1-2, with TRBD1 matching over 8 bases. V gave up 5 bases and J gave up 3 bases; unmatched junction bases: 2. Germline-derived CDR1 and CDR2 are SEHNR and FQNEAQ (reference sequence). The CDR3 loop spans 13 amino acids.

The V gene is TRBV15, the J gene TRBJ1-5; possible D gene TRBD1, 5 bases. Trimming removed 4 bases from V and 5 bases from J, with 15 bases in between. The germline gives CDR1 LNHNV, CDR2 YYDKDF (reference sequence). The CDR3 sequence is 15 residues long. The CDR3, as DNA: TGTGCCACCAGCATCCACCGCGGGGGTGATCAGCCCCAGCATTTT. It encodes CATSIHRGGDQPQHF. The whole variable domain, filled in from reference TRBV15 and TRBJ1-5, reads DAMVIQNPRYQVTQFGKPVTLSCSQTLNHNVMYWYQQKSSQAPKLLFHYYDKDFNNEADTPDNFQSRRPNTSFCFLDIRSPGLGDTAMYLCATSIHRGGDQPQHFGDGTRLSIL.

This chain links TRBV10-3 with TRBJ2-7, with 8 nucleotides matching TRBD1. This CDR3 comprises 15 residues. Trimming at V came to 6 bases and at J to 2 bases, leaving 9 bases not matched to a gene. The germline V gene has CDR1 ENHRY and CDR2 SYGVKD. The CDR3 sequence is CAIREQGVNAYEQYF. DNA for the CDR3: TGTGCCATCAGGGAACAGGGGGTTAACGCCTACGAGCAGTACTTC.

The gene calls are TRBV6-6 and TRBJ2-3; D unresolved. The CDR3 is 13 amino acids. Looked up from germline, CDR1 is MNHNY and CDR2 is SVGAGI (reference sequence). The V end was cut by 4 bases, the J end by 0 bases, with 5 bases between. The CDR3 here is CASSSQSTDTQYF. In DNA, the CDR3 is TGTGCCAGCAGTTCACAGAGCACAGATACGCAGTATTTT.

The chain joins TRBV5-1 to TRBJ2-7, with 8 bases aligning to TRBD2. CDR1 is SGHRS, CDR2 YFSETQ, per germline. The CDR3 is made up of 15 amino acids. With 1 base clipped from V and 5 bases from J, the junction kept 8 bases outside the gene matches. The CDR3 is CASSLLPGGAHEQYF. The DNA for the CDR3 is TGCGCCAGCAGCTTGTTACCGGGAGGGGCCCACGAGCAGTACTTC.

CDR3 in amino acids: CASSVRGGSTNEKLFF. In nucleotides, the CDR3 is TGTGCCAGCAGTGTAAGAGGGGGTTCAACTAATGAAAAACTGTTTTTT. The V call is TRBV2, the J call TRBJ1-4; the D gene is possibly TRBD1 (6 bases). Germline V gene lookup returns CDR1 SNHLY and CDR2 FYNNEI. V was clipped by 4 bases and J by 0 bases, with 12 bases between them. The CDR3 is made up of 16 amino acids.

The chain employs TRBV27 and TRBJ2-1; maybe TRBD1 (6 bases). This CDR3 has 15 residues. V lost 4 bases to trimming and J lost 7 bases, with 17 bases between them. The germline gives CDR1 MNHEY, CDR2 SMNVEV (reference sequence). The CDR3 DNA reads TGTGCCAGCAGTTCTGGGCAGGGGTTGAAAAATGAGCAGTTCTTC. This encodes CASSSGQGLKNEQFF.

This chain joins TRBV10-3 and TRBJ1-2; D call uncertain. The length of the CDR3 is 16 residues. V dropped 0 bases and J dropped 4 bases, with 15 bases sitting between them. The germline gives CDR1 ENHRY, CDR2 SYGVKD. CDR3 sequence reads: CAISESIGSETYGYTF. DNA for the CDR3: TGTGCCATCAGTGAGTCGATCGGTTCGGAGACCTATGGCTACACCTTC.

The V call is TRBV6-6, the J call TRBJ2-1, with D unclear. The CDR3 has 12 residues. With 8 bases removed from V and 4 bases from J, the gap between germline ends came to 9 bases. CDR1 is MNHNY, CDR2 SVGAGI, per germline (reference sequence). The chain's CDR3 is CASGQLYNEQFF. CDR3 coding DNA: TGTGCCAGCGGGCAGCTTTACAATGAGCAGTTCTTC.

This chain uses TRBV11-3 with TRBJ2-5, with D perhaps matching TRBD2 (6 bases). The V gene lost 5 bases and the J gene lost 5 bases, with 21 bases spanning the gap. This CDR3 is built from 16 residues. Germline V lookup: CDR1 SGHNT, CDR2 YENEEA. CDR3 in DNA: TGTGCCAGCAGCGTCGGTCTGGGGGAGGAATCGGAGACCCAGTACTTC. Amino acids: CASSVGLGEESETQYF.

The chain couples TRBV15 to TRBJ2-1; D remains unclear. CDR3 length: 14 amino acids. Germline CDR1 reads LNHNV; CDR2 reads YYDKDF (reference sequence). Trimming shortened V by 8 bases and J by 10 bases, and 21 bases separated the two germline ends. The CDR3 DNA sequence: TGTGCCACCCAAGGTGTAACTTCTCTCGGGGAGCAGTTCTTC. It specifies CATQGVTSLGEQFF.

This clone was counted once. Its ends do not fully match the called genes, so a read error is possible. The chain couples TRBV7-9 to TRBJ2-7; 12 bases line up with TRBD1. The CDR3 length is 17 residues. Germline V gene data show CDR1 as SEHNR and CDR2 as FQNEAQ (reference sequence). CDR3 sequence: CSSRPPSSGQGAGEQYF. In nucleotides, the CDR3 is TGTTCCAGCAGGCCCCCGAGTTCGGGACAGGGGGCAGGAGAGCAGTACTTC.

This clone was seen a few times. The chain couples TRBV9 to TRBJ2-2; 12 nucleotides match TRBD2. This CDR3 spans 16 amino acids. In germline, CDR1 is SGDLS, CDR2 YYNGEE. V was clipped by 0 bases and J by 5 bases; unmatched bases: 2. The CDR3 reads CASSVGTSGKTGELFF. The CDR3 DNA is TGTGCCAGCAGCGTAGGGACTAGCGGGAAGACCGGGGAGCTGTTTTTT.

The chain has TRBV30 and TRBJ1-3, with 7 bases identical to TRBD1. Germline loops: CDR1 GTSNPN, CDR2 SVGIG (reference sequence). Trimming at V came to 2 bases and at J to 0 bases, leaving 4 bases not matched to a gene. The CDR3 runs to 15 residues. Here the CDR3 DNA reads TGTGCCTGGAGTACCACAGGGGCCTCTGGAAACACCATATATTTT. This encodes CAWSTTGASGNTIYF.

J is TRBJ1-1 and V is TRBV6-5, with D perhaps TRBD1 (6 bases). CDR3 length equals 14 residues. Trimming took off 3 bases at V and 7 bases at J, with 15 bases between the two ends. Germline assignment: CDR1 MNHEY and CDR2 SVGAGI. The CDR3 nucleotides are TGTGCCAGCAGTTATCTGACAGGCGCTGTTGAAGCTTTCTTT. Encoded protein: CASSYLTGAVEAFF.

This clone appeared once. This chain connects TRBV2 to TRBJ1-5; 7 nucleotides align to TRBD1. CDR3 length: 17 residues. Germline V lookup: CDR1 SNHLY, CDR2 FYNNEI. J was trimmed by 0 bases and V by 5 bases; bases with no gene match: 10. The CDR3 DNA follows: TGTGCCAGCAGTCTCCACAGGGGTAAAGGTAGCAATCAGCCCCAGCATTTT. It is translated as CASSLHRGKGSNQPQHF.

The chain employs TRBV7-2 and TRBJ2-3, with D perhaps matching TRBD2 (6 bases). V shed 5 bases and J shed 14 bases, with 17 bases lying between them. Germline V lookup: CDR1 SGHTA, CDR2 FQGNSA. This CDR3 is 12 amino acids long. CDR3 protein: CASSLMEGLLYF. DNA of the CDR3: TGTGCCAGCAGCCTAATGGAGGGCCTCTTGTATTTT. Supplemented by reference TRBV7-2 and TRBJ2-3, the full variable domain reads GAGVSQSPSNKVTEKGKDVELRCDPISGHTALYWYRQSLGQGLEFLIYFQGNSAPDKSGLPSDRFSAERTGGSVSTLTIQRTQQEDSAVYLCASSLMEGLLYFGPGTRLTVL.